This T cell receptor (beta chain) was identified during a study of cytomegalovirus exposure and HLA in healthy donors. The PCR ran on 60 Vbeta and 13 Jbeta primers. This table comes from immunoSEQ multiplex PCR, and its TCRdb copy is limited to in-frame clones, with some not included. The table records 150,000 to 200,000 clones, around 81% of them present only once. Per germline, CDR1 MNHNS and CDR2 SASEGT. This CDR3 is built from 13 residues. The rearrangement links TRBV6-1 to TRBJ2-5; D might be TRBD1 (6 bases). The better agreement between TRBJ2-7 and the DNA end casts doubt on the J call. Material for sequencing was PBMCs. The sequence came from a young woman in good health and CMV-seropositive. In DNA, the CDR3 is TGTGCCAGCAGTCTCGGACAGTCCTACGAGCAGTACTTC. This encodes CASSLGQSYEQYF.